This TCR beta chain was sequenced during a study of blood T cell repertoires in COVID-19. Data came from immunoSEQ multiplex PCR; TCRdb stores just in-frame clones and leaves some out. The table includes about 200,000 clones, more than 75% detected once. Sequenced material: peripheral blood. The source of this sequence is a woman between 35 and 50 years old with acute or convalescent COVID-19.

The CDR3 DNA reads TGCAGTGCTAGTAAGGCTAGCTTGGGTGAGCAGTTCTTC. As protein: CSASKASLGEQFF. The rearrangement uses TRBV20-1 and TRBJ2-1; tentatively, D is TRBD2 (5 bases). Trimming left V 3 bases short and J 9 bases short, with 15 bases between. In germline, CDR1 is DFQATT, CDR2 SNEGSKA (reference sequence). The CDR3 spans 13 residues.